These 32 T cell receptor beta chains came from one sample sequenced in a study of blood T cell repertoires in COVID-19. Only in-frame clones appear in the TCRdb table, and some are missing; sequencing was by immunoSEQ multiplex PCR. The sample lists about 150,000 clones; about 80% were seen once. Sequenced: PBMCs or T cells enriched from blood (not recorded which). These receptors all stem from a woman aged 45-60 years who had recovered from COVID-19.

This clone came up once. The chain recombines TRBV24-1 with TRBJ1-5; 7 bases match TRBD1. The V segment lost 3 bases and the J segment 0 bases; nucleotides outside the gene matches: 7. The CDR3 runs 17 residues. CDR1 KGHDR and CDR2 SFDVKD come from the germline V gene. The CDR3 sequence is CATSDSAGTDSNQPQHF. For the CDR3, the DNA is TGTGCCACCAGTGATAGCGCCGGGACAGATAGCAATCAGCCCCAGCATTTT.

A single count supports this clone. The chain couples TRBV19 to TRBJ1-6; no clear D. The germline V gene has CDR1 LNHDA and CDR2 SQIVND (reference sequence). The CDR3 spans 17 residues. The V end lost 1 base, the J end lost 10 bases, and 20 bases lay between the germline ends. CDR3 region: CASSIGDTLREYSPLHF. CDR3 DNA sequence: TGTGCCAGTAGTATAGGAGACACATTACGGGAGTACTCACCCCTCCACTTT.

The chain carries TRBV11-2 and TRBJ1-3; D unresolved. CDR1 and CDR2 from the germline V gene are SGHAT and FQNNGV. Trimming left V 8 bases short and J 0 bases short, with 17 bases between. The CDR3 spans 16 residues. CDR3 region: CASRSVRSTSGNTIYF. The CDR3 DNA follows: TGTGCCAGCCGCTCGGTTCGGTCCACCTCTGGAAACACCATATATTTT.

The genes are TRBV7-8 and TRBJ2-7; TRBD1 matches 7 bases. Losses at the gene ends were 0 bases for V and 4 bases for J; bases not matched to a gene: 6. In germline, CDR1 is SGHVS, CDR2 FQNEAQ. This CDR3 has 15 amino acids. CDR3 residues: CASSLAADRRYEQYF. In nucleotides, the CDR3 is TGTGCCAGCAGCTTAGCCGCGGACAGGCGGTACGAGCAGTACTTC.

V is TRBV5-1 and J is TRBJ1-2; the match to TRBD1 covers 8 bases. Per germline, CDR1 SGHRS and CDR2 YFSETQ. The CDR3 has 15 residues. With V trimmed by 1 base and J by 2 bases, 4 bases remained unmatched. CDR3 coding DNA: TGCGCCAGCAGCTTGATGGACAGGGCAAACTATGGCTACACCTTC. This encodes CASSLMDRANYGYTF. The complete variable domain, with remaining parts taken from reference TRBV5-1 and TRBJ1-2, reads KAGVTQTPRYLIKTRGQQVTLSCSPISGHRSVSWYQQTPGQGLQFLFEYFSETQRNKGNFPGRFSGRQFSNSRSEMNVSTLELGDSALYLCASSLMDRANYGYTFGSGTRLTVV.

The J gene is TRBJ2-7, the V gene TRBV2; no definite D call. Germline assignment: CDR1 SNHLY and CDR2 FYNNEI. CDR3 length equals 13 residues. V lost 8 bases, J lost 1 base, and 12 bases lay in between. The chain's CDR3 is CASDTTRSYEQYV. CDR3 in DNA: TGTGCCAGCGACACAACGAGATCCTACGAGCAGTACGTC.

This chain uses TRBV28 with TRBJ1-4; D is unclear. V was pared by 6 bases and J by 5 bases, with 10 bases between. CDR3 length: 13 amino acids. CDR1 and CDR2 (germline): MDHEN, SYDVKM. The CDR3 DNA is TGTGCCAGCAGCCGGTCCTTAAATGAAAAACTGTTTTTT. It is translated as CASSRSLNEKLFF.

In this sample, this clone turned up once. This chain's CDR3 is CASSTSGVYNEQFF. In DNA, the CDR3 is TGTGCCAGTTCGACTAGCGGGGTATACAATGAGCAGTTCTTC. The chain combines TRBV9 with TRBJ2-1; TRBD2 agrees at 11 bases. Germline-derived CDR1 and CDR2 are SGDLS and YYNGEE. With V trimmed by 8 bases and J by 4 bases, 5 bases remained unmatched. The CDR3 runs 14 residues.

This clone was counted a single time. The genes are TRBV18 and TRBJ1-1; TRBD1 matches at 9 bases. Germline V lookup: CDR1 KGHSH, CDR2 LQKENI. Trimming took 3 bases from V and 4 from J; bases not matched to a gene: 3. CDR3 length equals 14 residues. The CDR3, as DNA: TGTGCCAGCTCACCGGCGACAGGGGGCACTGAAGCTTTCTTT. It yields the protein CASSPATGGTEAFF.

The chain has TRBV11-3 and TRBJ2-1, with D possibly matching TRBD2 (7 bases). The germline gives CDR1 SGHNT, CDR2 YENEEA. CDR3 length: 15 residues. With 0 bases removed from V and 6 bases from J, the gap between germline ends came to 12 bases. For the CDR3, the DNA is TGTGCCAGCAGCTTAGATAGTGGGGGGGCCAATGAGCAGTTCTTC. Residues: CASSLDSGGANEQFF.

The genes are TRBV24-1 and TRBJ1-2, with TRBD1 identical over 8 bases. V dropped 3 bases and J dropped 7; count of bases not matched to a gene: 6. The length of the CDR3 is 14 residues. Germline V gene data show CDR1 as KGHDR and CDR2 as SFDVKD. CDR3: CATSDEDRVGGYTF. The CDR3 bases are TGTGCCACCAGTGATGAGGACAGGGTCGGTGGCTACACCTTC.

The chain employs TRBV2 and TRBJ1-3; the match to TRBD1 covers 9 bases. CDR1 is SNHLY and CDR2 is FYNNEI in the germline V gene. This CDR3 contains 15 residues. J lost 2 bases, V lost 8 bases, and 7 bases had no gene match. The DNA of the CDR3 is TGTGCCAGCGGCCGGGACAGGGCCCCTGGAAACACCATATATTTT. Encoded protein: CASGRDRAPGNTIYF.

The V and J genes are TRBV28 and TRBJ2-7; D remains ambiguous. V lost 4 bases and J lost 3, with 13 bases in between. Germline values: CDR1 MDHEN, CDR2 SYDVKM. The CDR3 has 14 amino acids. The CDR3, as DNA: TGTGCCAGCAGTTCGGCAGGCGTTCTCTACGAGCAGTACTTC. As protein: CASSSAGVLYEQYF.

This clone was counted once. V gene TRBV28 combines with J gene TRBJ1-6, with 9 nucleotides matching TRBD1. Germline V gene lookup returns CDR1 MDHEN and CDR2 SYDVKM. V was pared by 3 bases and J by 6 bases, with 6 bases of the junction left unmatched. The CDR3 is made up of 16 amino acids. CDR3 sequence (DNA): TGTGCCAGCAGTTTTACTCGGGACAGGGCTAATTCACCCCTCCACTTT. Encoded protein: CASSFTRDRANSPLHF. Filled out from reference TRBV28 and TRBJ1-6, the complete variable domain reads DVKVTQSSRYLVKRTGEKVFLECVQDMDHENMFWYRQDPGLGLRLIYFSYDVKMKEKGDIPEGYSVSREKKERFSLILESASTNQTSMYLCASSFTRDRANSPLHFGNGTRLTVT.

The chain combines TRBV10-3 with TRBJ1-5; TRBD1 agrees at 10 bases. Germline CDR1 and CDR2: ENHRY and SYGVKD. The CDR3 is 15 amino acids. J lost 6 bases, V lost 11 bases, and 13 bases had no gene match. CDR3 in amino acids: CAAAGGTGVSQPQHF. The CDR3 DNA is TGTGCCGCGGCTGGGGGGACAGGGGTATCTCAGCCCCAGCATTTT.

This clone was counted a few times. J is TRBJ1-5 and V is TRBV7-3; 10 nucleotides line up with TRBD1. The CDR3 is 14 amino acids. The junction had 3 bases not matched to a gene; V was cut back by 5 bases and J by 5 bases. Looked up from germline, CDR1 is SGHTA and CDR2 is FQGTGA. DNA for the CDR3: TGTGCCAGCAGCGCGACAGGGGGCGATCAGCCCCAGCATTTT. It yields the protein CASSATGGDQPQHF.

On this clone: In the same sample, other DNA sequences code for this CDR3. The gene calls are TRBV5-5 and TRBJ2-5; 9 positions match TRBD1. The CDR3 is 14 residues long. Germline values: CDR1 SGHKS, CDR2 YYEKEE (reference sequence). V was pared by 3 bases and J by 3 bases, with 3 bases of the junction left unmatched. The CDR3 is CASSSRTGEETQYF. The DNA for the CDR3 is TGTGCCAGCAGCTCACGGACAGGGGAAGAGACCCAGTACTTC.

DNA of the CDR3: TGTGCCAGCAGCCCCTTATTGAACACTGAAGCTTTCTTT. It is translated as CASSPLLNTEAFF. The chain recombines TRBV3-1 (or the pseudogene TRBV3-2) with TRBJ1-1, with no clear D. CDR1 and CDR2 from the germline V gene are LGHDT and YNNKEL (reference sequence). This CDR3 is built from 13 residues. Trimming cost V 4 bases and J 0 bases, with 6 bases left between them.

V usage is TRBV15 and J usage is TRBJ1-1; D is uncertain. CDR1 and CDR2 from the germline V gene are LNHNV and YYDKDF (reference sequence). This CDR3 comprises 14 residues. The V end lost 7 bases, the J end lost 7 bases, and 19 bases lay between the germline ends. The CDR3: CATKAPVREGEAFF. In DNA form, the CDR3 reads TGTGCCACCAAGGCCCCGGTAAGGGAGGGTGAAGCTTTCTTT.

The chain employs TRBV7-2 and TRBJ2-2; the D gene is possibly TRBD2 (7 bases). CDR1 is SGHTA, CDR2 FQGNSA, per germline. The ends were cut back, 1 base at V and 0 bases at J, with 9 bases in the middle. The CDR3 spans 16 residues. The CDR3 DNA reads TGTGCCAGCAGCTTAGAGGGGGGGACGAACACCGGGGAGCTGTTTTTT. It translates to CASSLEGGTNTGELFF.

The gene calls are TRBV5-1 and TRBJ1-6, with 7 bases identical to TRBD1. Unmatched junction bases numbered 3, after V lost 1 base and J lost 8 bases. The CDR3 length is 14 residues. Germline-derived CDR1 and CDR2 are SGHRS and YFSETQ. The CDR3 here is CASSLMQGDSPLHF. The CDR3 DNA is TGCGCCAGCAGCTTGATGCAGGGGGATTCACCCCTCCACTTT.

This clone was seen many times. Within the sample, other DNA sequences also encode this same CDR3. The V call is TRBV6-4, the J call TRBJ2-3, with 10 bases identical to TRBD2. With V trimmed by 0 bases and J by 4 bases, 1 base remained unmatched. The germline V gene encodes CDR1 MRHNA and CDR2 SNTAGT. The CDR3 is 15 amino acids. The CDR3 sequence: CASSDSSGGADTQYF. The CDR3 DNA is TGTGCCAGCAGTGACTCGAGCGGGGGGGCAGATACGCAGTATTTT.

The chain recombines TRBV5-6 with TRBJ1-5; the D gene is possibly TRBD1 (5 bases). V was pared by 0 bases and J by 7 bases, with 17 bases between. The CDR3 is made up of 16 amino acids. Germline CDR1 is SGHDT and CDR2 is YYEEEE. This CDR3 is CASSLVGQGREQPQHF. DNA for the CDR3: TGTGCCAGCAGCTTGGTGGGCCAGGGTAGAGAGCAGCCCCAGCATTTT.

This clone occurred a few times. The genes are TRBV7-3 and TRBJ2-1; 8 positions match TRBD2. In germline, CDR1 is SGHTA, CDR2 FQGTGA. This CDR3 has 13 residues. The trim removed 0 bases at V and 13 bases at J, leaving 5 bases unmatched. The CDR3 DNA reads TGTGCCAGCAGCTTAACGGCGGGGGGTGATCAGTTCTTC. It is translated as CASSLTAGGDQFF.

This chain connects TRBV28 to TRBJ2-4; tentative D call: TRBD1 (5 bases). This CDR3 has 12 amino acids. Germline lookup yields CDR1 MDHEN and CDR2 SYDVKM. V lost 10 bases and J lost 9, with 16 bases in between. The CDR3 loop is CAIEGDALIQYF. DNA for the CDR3: TGTGCCATCGAAGGGGATGCGCTCATTCAGTACTTC. Combining the CDR3 with reference TRBV28 and TRBJ2-4 gives the whole variable domain DVKVTQSSRYLVKRTGEKVFLECVQDMDHENMFWYRQDPGLGLRLIYFSYDVKMKEKGDIPEGYSVSREKKERFSLILESASTNQTSMYLCAIEGDALIQYFGAGTRLSVL.

The sample holds one count of this clone. The DNA for the CDR3 is TGTGCCAGCAGCAATCAGTGGGACAGGGTTGGCTACACCTTC. It yields the protein CASSNQWDRVGYTF. The rearrangement links TRBV6-5 to TRBJ1-2; 9 nucleotides agree with TRBD1. The CDR3 is 14 residues long. Germline trimming cut 6 bases from V and 7 bases from J; bases unmatched to any gene: 9. The germline V gene has CDR1 MNHEY and CDR2 SVGAGI.

The chain carries TRBV10-3 and TRBJ2-3; 13 positions agree with TRBD2. In germline, CDR1 is ENHRY, CDR2 SYGVKD. Trimming removed 9 bases from V and 2 bases from J; junction bases left unmatched: 8. There are 16 residues in the CDR3. The CDR3 sequence is CAIGLAGAKTTDTQYF. For the CDR3, the DNA is TGTGCCATAGGACTAGCGGGGGCCAAGACCACAGATACGCAGTATTTT.

V is TRBV7-9 and J is TRBJ2-2, with 9 bases that match TRBD2. Germline-derived CDR1 and CDR2 are SEHNR and FQNEAQ (reference sequence). The CDR3 loop spans 15 amino acids. After removal of 1 base from V and 5 bases from J, the junction contained 2 bases not matched to a gene. CDR3 amino acids: CASSLGLAETGELFF. The DNA of the CDR3 is TGTGCCAGCAGCTTAGGACTAGCGGAGACCGGGGAGCTGTTTTTT.

The rearrangement joins TRBV6-5 to TRBJ2-1, with 7 bases fitting TRBD2. The CDR3 is 16 amino acids. The V gene end was trimmed by 4 bases and the J gene end by 0 bases; junction bases not matched to a gene: 6. Germline V lookup: CDR1 MNHEY, CDR2 SVGAGI. CDR3 region: CASSSQAGTSYNEQFF. CDR3 sequence (DNA): TGTGCCAGCAGTTCCCAAGCGGGGACCTCCTACAATGAGCAGTTCTTC.

This chain uses TRBV24-1 with TRBJ1-2; 7 bases agree with TRBD1. CDR1 and CDR2 (germline): KGHDR, SFDVKD. The CDR3 loop spans 16 amino acids. V dropped 7 bases and J dropped 5; count of bases not matched to a gene: 15. CDR3 in amino acids: CATRGRTGPPSYGYTF. The CDR3 coding sequence is TGTGCCACCAGGGGGCGGACAGGACCGCCTTCGTATGGCTACACCTTC.

This sequence joins TRBV2 and TRBJ2-6; D might be TRBD2 (6 bases). Looked up from germline, CDR1 is SNHLY and CDR2 is FYNNEI. CDR3 length: 15 amino acids. Trimming removed 4 bases at V and 5 bases at J, with 12 bases between. The CDR3 DNA reads as TGTGCCAGCAGTGGCGGGGAATCCTGGGCCAACGTCCTGACTTTC. Its translation is CASSGGESWANVLTF. The whole variable domain, remainder taken from reference TRBV2 and TRBJ2-6, is EPEVTQTPSHQVTQMGQEVILRCVPISNHLYFYWYRQILGQKVEFLVSFYNNEISEKSEIFDDQFSVERPDGSNFTLKIRSTKLEDSAMYFCASSGGESWANVLTFGAGSRLTVL.

This clone has more than one count but fewer than ten. The gene calls are TRBV24-1 and TRBJ1-4, with 9 bases lining up with TRBD1. Trimming cost V 5 bases and J 8 bases; bases outside gene matches: 5. Germline V gene data show CDR1 as KGHDR and CDR2 as SFDVKD. The CDR3 is 14 amino acids. The CDR3 region is CATSGDRAGEKLFF. The CDR3 DNA reads as TGTGCCACCAGTGGGGACAGGGCTGGAGAAAAACTGTTTTTT.